This T cell receptor beta chain emerged from a study of blood T cell repertoires in COVID-19. The V and J ends lost 5 bases and 2 bases, in that order; junction bases with no gene match: 6. This CDR3 spans 14 amino acids. CDR1 is SGHNT and CDR2 is YENEEA in the germline V gene. The protocol was immunoSEQ multiplex PCR, while the TCRdb copy is restricted to in-frame clones and leaves out a portion. The sample holds 180,000 or so clones, more than 65% seen once. This clone appeared once. The sequence was obtained from a human donor with acute or convalescent COVID-19. The donor label of this sample is uncertain. Material for sequencing was peripheral blood. The chain uses TRBV11-3 and TRBJ2-7; 7 bases line up with TRBD2. This CDR3 is CASSPGRFTYEQYF. In DNA form, the CDR3 reads TGTGCCAGCAGCCCCGGGAGGTTCACCTACGAGCAGTACTTC.